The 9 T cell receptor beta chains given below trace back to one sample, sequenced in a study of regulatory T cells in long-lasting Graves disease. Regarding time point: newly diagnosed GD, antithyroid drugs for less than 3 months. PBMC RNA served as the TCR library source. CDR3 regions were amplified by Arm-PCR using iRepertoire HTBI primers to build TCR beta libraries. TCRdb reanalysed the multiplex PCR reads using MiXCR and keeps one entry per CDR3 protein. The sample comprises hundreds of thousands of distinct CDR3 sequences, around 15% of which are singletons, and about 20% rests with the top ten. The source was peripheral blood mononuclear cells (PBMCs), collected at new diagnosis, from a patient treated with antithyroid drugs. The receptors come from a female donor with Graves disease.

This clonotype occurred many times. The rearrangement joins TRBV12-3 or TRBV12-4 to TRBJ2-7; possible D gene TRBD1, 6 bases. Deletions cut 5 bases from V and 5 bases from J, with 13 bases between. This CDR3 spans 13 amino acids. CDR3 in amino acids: CASSNRDNDEQYF. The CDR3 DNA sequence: TGTGCCAGCAGTAACCGGGACAACGACGAGCAGTACTTC.

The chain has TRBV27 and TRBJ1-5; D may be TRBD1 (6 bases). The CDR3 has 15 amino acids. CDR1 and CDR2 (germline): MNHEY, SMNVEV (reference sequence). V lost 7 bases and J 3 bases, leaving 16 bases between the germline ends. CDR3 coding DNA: TGTGCCAGCACTCGGGCGGGGGGCGTCAATCAGCCCCAGCATTTT. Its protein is CASTRAGGVNQPQHF.

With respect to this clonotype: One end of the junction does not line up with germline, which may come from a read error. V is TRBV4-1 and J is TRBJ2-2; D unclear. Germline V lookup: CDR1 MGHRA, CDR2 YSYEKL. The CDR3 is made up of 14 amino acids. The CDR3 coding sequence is TGCACCAGCAGCCAACCCCTGCATACCGGGGAGCTGTTTTTT. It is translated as CTSSQPLHTGELFF.

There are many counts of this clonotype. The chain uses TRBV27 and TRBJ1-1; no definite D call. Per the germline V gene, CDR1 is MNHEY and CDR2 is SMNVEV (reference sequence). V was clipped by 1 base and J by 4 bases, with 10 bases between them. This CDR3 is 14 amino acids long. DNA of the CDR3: TGTGCCAGCAGTTTATGGGTAAGAGGCACTGAAGCTTTCTTT. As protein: CASSLWVRGTEAFF.

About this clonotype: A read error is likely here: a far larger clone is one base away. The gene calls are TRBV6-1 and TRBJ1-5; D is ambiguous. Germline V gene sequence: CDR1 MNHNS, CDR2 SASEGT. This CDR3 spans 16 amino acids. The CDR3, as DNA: TGTGTCAGCCACCCCGGCTTGGGTTTCCGCAATCAGCCCCAGCATTTT. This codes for CVSHPGLGFRNQPQHF.

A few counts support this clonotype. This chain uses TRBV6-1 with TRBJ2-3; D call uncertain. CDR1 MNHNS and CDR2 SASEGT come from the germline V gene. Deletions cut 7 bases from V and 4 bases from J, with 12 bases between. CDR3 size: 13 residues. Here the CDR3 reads CASTRGAPDTQYF. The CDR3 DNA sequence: TGTGCCAGCACCCGAGGCGCACCAGATACGCAGTATTTT.

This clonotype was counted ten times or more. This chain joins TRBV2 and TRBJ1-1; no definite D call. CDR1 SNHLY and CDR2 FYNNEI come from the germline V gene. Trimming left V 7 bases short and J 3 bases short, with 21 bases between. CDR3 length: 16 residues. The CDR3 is CASIHSIGRIHTEAFF. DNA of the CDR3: TGTGCCAGCATCCATTCGATTGGTCGCATCCACACTGAAGCTTTCTTT.

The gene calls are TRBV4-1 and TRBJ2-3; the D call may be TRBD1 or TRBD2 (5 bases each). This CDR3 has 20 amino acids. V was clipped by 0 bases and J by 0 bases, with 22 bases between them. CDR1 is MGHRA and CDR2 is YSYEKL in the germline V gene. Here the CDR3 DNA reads TGCGCCAGCAGCCAAGAACGAGGTCTAGCCCCTAAGGGGAGCACAGATACGCAGTATTTT. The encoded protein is CASSQERGLAPKGSTDTQYF.

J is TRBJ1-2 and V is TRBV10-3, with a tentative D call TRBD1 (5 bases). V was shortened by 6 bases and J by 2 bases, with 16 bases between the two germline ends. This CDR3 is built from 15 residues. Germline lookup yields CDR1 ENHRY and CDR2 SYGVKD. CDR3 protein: CAISGPGRSNYGYTF. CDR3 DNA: TGTGCCATCAGCGGCCCGGGACGGTCGAACTATGGCTACACCTTC.